Below are 24 T cell receptor beta chains sequenced from a single sample in a study of OX40 agonist ivuxolimab in advanced cancers. Assay used: immunoSEQ multiplex PCR; TCRdb lists only in-frame clones, some missing. The repertoire has almost 70,000 clones, roughly 88% of them found once; the top ten carry around 8.3%. The specimen was CD4+ or CD8+ T cells sorted from blood, collected in a trial of the OX40 agonist ivuxolimab. The receptors stem from an adult with an advanced solid tumor such as melanoma, head and neck, liver or kidney cancer.

This clone was seen a single time. The V call is TRBV6-5, the J call TRBJ1-2, with 8 bases that match TRBD1. The J segment lost 8 bases and the V segment lost 7 bases, leaving 9 bases of the junction unmatched. Germline CDR1 and CDR2: MNHEY and SVGAGI. This CDR3 contains 13 residues. The CDR3 DNA sequence: TGTGCCAGCACCTCAACATGGACAGGGGGCTACACCTTC. Its translation is CASTSTWTGGYTF.

V and J are TRBV6-1 and TRBJ1-5; the D gene is possibly TRBD1 (5 bases). The CDR3 sequence is 13 residues long. CDR1 is MNHNS and CDR2 is SASEGT in the germline V gene. The CDR3 loop reads CAPRTGVGQPQHF. In DNA, the CDR3 is TGTGCTCCAAGAACAGGTGTGGGTCAGCCCCAGCATTTT.

The V call is TRBV7-2, the J call TRBJ1-1; D unclear. The V gene's germline CDR1 is SGHTA and CDR2 FQGNSA. This CDR3 is 12 amino acids long. V was clipped by 3 bases and J by 10 bases, with 12 bases between them. In DNA, the CDR3 is TGTGCCAGCAGCTTTTGGGAGGGTTTAGCTTTCTTT. Amino acid sequence: CASSFWEGLAFF.

The chain links TRBV6-4 to TRBJ1-2; 10 positions agree with TRBD1. Germline trimming cut 3 bases from V and 3 bases from J; bases unmatched to any gene: 1. Germline V CDR1 and CDR2: MRHNA, SNTAGT. This CDR3 comprises 14 residues. The CDR3, as DNA: TGTGCCAGCAGTGAAGGGACAGGGGACTATGGCTACACCTTC. It is translated as CASSEGTGDYGYTF.

V gene TRBV21-1 combines with J gene TRBJ1-5; no check of the table's D call, TRBD1, against the DNA was made. TRBV21-1 is deemed a pseudogene. The CDR3 runs 18 residues. CDR3 DNA sequence: TGTGCCAGCAGCAGCACCCAGAGACAGTTGGGGCGCAATCAGCCCCAGCATTTT. Amino acid sequence: CASSSTQRQLGRNQPQHF.

This sequence joins TRBV7-3 and TRBJ1-1; D remains unclear. Germline V gives CDR1 SGHTA, CDR2 FQGTGA. V lost 1 base to trimming and J lost 1 base, with 4 bases between them. This CDR3 is built from 13 residues. The CDR3 nucleotides read TGTGCCAGCAGCTTAATCAAGAACACTGAAGCTTTCTTT. This translates into CASSLIKNTEAFF.

V usage is TRBV5-4 and J usage is TRBJ1-2; D gene unclear. The germline gives CDR1 SGHNT, CDR2 YYREEE (reference sequence). V dropped 1 base and J dropped 10 bases, with 8 bases sitting between them. The CDR3 runs to 11 residues. CDR3 nucleotides: TGTGCCAGCAGCTTGCGCAGCTCCTACACCTTC. This gives the protein CASSLRSSYTF. Full variable domain (remainder filled in from reference TRBV5-4 and TRBJ1-2): ETGVTQSPTHLIKTRGQQVTLRCSSQSGHNTVSWYQQALGQGPQFIFQYYREEENGRGNFPPRFSGLQFPNYSSELNVNALELDDSALYLCASSLRSSYTFGSGTRLTVV.

The chain links TRBV12-5 to TRBJ2-1; no definite D call. Trimming cost V 2 bases and J 4 bases, with 6 bases left between them. CDR1 is LGHNT and CDR2 is FRNRAP in the germline V gene. This CDR3 spans 13 amino acids. For the CDR3, the DNA is TGTGCTAGTGGTTTGCTAGAGTACAATGAGCAGTTCTTC. It translates to CASGLLEYNEQFF.

V gene TRBV18 combines with J gene TRBJ1-3, with D unclear. Between the trimmed V and J ends, which lost 0 bases and 0 bases, there was a span of 9 bases. CDR1 KGHSH and CDR2 LQKENI come from the germline V gene. The CDR3 length is 16 residues. The CDR3 spells CASSPPRSFSGNTIYF. The CDR3 region has the DNA TGTGCCAGCTCACCACCGAGGAGTTTCTCTGGAAACACCATATATTTT.

The V gene is TRBV20-1, the J gene TRBJ1-2; D remains unclear. Trimming left V 5 bases short and J 8 bases short, with 6 bases between. Germline V lookup: CDR1 DFQATT, CDR2 SNEGSKA (reference sequence). This CDR3 region has 9 residues. CDR3 amino acids: CSASLGYTF. The CDR3, as DNA: TGCAGTGCTTCTTTGGGCTACACCTTC.

CDR3 coding DNA: TGTGCCAGCAGCGTCTCCCAGGCAGTAAGCATTCAGTACTTC. Protein product: CASSVSQAVSIQYF. This chain uses TRBV6-6 with TRBJ2-4, with D unresolved. This CDR3 comprises 14 residues. V dropped 6 bases and J dropped 9 bases, with 18 bases sitting between them. Germline V gene data show CDR1 as MNHNY and CDR2 as SVGAGI (reference sequence).

The J gene is TRBJ2-7, the V gene TRBV5-4; the match to TRBD2 covers 7 bases. CDR1 is SGHNT, CDR2 YYREEE, per germline (reference sequence). There are 13 residues in the CDR3. Unmatched junction bases numbered 4, after V lost 5 bases and J lost 2 bases. The CDR3 protein is CASSASGTYEQYF. CDR3 bases: TGTGCCAGCAGTGCTAGCGGTACCTACGAGCAGTACTTC.

This clone was counted between two and nine times. V usage is TRBV6-1 and J usage is TRBJ1-1; 11 bases are a match to TRBD1. V trimming: 6 bases; J trimming: 6 bases; junction bases outside the gene matches: 3. Germline CDR1 MNHNS, CDR2 SASEGT. The CDR3 totals 13 residues. Written as DNA, the CDR3 is TGTGCCAGCAGCCGGACAGGGGGCTCTGAAGCTTTCTTT. It yields the protein CASSRTGGSEAFF.

In this sample, this clone is medium-sized. The gene calls are TRBV7-9 and TRBJ2-2; D might be TRBD1 or TRBD2, each matching 5 bases. This CDR3 has 13 amino acids. The V and J ends lost 4 bases and 5 bases respectively, with 8 bases between them. The V gene's germline CDR1 is SEHNR and CDR2 FQNEAQ (reference sequence). CDR3 sequence (DNA): TGTGCCAGCAGCTCCTGGGGGACCGGGGAGCTGTTTTTT. It is translated as CASSSWGTGELFF.

This chain joins TRBV19 and TRBJ1-1; D gene uncertain. CDR1 is LNHDA, CDR2 SQIVND, per germline (reference sequence). With 1 base removed from V and 8 bases from J, the gap between germline ends came to 14 bases. The CDR3 is 14 amino acids. CDR3 protein: CASSIGGSSREAFF. The CDR3 DNA reads as TGTGCCAGTAGTATAGGGGGATCCTCGAGGGAAGCTTTCTTT.

This chain connects TRBV5-5 to TRBJ2-2; no clear D gene. The CDR3 is made up of 17 amino acids. V lost 0 bases and J 3 bases, leaving 15 bases between the germline ends. Germline CDR1 reads SGHKS; CDR2 reads YYEKEE (reference sequence). In nucleotides, the CDR3 is TGTGCCAGCAGCTTGGAAGGGAATTCAGCTTACACCGGGGAGCTGTTTTTT. It specifies CASSLEGNSAYTGELFF.

Here the CDR3 reads CASSVTGVPGELFF. CDR3 DNA: TGTGCCAGCAGTGTAACAGGCGTCCCCGGGGAGCTGTTTTTT. J is TRBJ2-2 and V is TRBV25-1, with D possibly TRBD1 on 5 matching bases. Trimming took 4 bases from V and 6 from J, leaving 12 bases between them. This CDR3 has 14 amino acids. CDR1 is MGHDK, CDR2 SYGVNS, per germline.

This clone was detected only a few times. The chain is built from TRBV6-5 and TRBJ1-1; the match to TRBD1 covers 7 bases. V lost 2 bases to trimming and J lost 9 bases; unmatched junction nucleotides: 3. In germline, CDR1 is MNHEY, CDR2 SVGAGI. This CDR3 is built from 12 residues. CDR3 sequence reads: CASSYPQGKAFF. The DNA for the CDR3 is TGTGCCAGCAGTTACCCACAGGGGAAAGCTTTCTTT.

The chain joins TRBV18 to TRBJ1-3, with D unclear. Trimming pared 5 bases from V and 1 base from J, leaving 12 bases between. Germline V lookup: CDR1 KGHSH, CDR2 LQKENI. This CDR3 region has 15 residues. CDR3 protein: CASSSSGLSGNTIYF. DNA for the CDR3: TGTGCCAGCTCATCTTCTGGGTTGTCTGGAAACACCATATATTTT.

The CDR3 region has the DNA TGTGCCACCAGCGGCCCTTGGGACGAGCAGTACTTC. It is translated as CATSGPWDEQYF. This chain links TRBV15 with TRBJ2-7; D gene uncertain. V shed 5 bases and J shed 5 bases, with 10 bases lying between them. The CDR3 length is 12 residues. CDR1 is LNHNV, CDR2 YYDKDF, per germline (reference sequence).

The chain carries TRBV20-1 and TRBJ1-1; D gene unclear. There are 10 residues in the CDR3. Trimming stripped 3 bases from V and 3 bases from J, with 2 bases between. The germline gives CDR1 DFQATT, CDR2 SNEGSKA (reference sequence). The CDR3 bases are TGCAGTGCTAGGGACACTGAAGCTTTCTTT. This codes for CSARDTEAFF.

This chain links TRBV18 with TRBJ1-1, with D possibly TRBD1 on 6 matching bases. The germline V and J ends were trimmed by 2 bases and 8 bases, with 12 bases remaining between them. This CDR3 contains 13 residues. From germline, CDR1 is KGHSH and CDR2 LQKENI. CDR3 in amino acids: CASSPSQTGEAFF. The DNA of the CDR3 is TGTGCCAGCTCACCAAGTCAAACAGGGGAAGCTTTCTTT.

The chain has TRBV11-2 and TRBJ1-1; D unresolved. Germline loops: CDR1 SGHAT, CDR2 FQNNGV. This CDR3 has 16 residues. The V end lost 5 bases, the J end lost 1 base, and 17 bases lay between the germline ends. CDR3 residues: CASSVPLVGSNTEAFF. The CDR3 DNA reads TGTGCCAGCAGCGTCCCTCTGGTAGGGTCGAACACTGAAGCTTTCTTT.

This chain uses TRBV5-6 with TRBJ1-1; a weak D match, TRBD1 (6 bases). The germline CDR1 and CDR2 sequences are SGHDT and YYEEEE. The length of the CDR3 is 17 residues. Trimming took 4 bases from V and 1 from J, leaving 20 bases between them. The CDR3 region has the DNA TGTGCCAGCAGCGGGGACAAAGCGGGACGTAGGAACACTGAAGCTTTCTTT. It codes for CASSGDKAGRRNTEAFF.